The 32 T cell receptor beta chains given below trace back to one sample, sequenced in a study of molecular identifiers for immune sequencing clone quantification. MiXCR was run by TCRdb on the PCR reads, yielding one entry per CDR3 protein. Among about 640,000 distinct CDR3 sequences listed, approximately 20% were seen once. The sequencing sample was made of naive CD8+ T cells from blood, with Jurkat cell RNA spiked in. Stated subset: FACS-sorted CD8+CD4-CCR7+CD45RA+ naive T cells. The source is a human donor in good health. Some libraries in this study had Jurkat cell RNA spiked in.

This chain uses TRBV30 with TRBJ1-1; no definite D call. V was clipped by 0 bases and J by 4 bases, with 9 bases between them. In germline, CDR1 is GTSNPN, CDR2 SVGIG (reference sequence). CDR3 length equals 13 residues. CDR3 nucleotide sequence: TGTGCCTGGAGTGTAAGGGCAGGCACTGAAGCTTTCTTT. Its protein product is CAWSVRAGTEAFF.

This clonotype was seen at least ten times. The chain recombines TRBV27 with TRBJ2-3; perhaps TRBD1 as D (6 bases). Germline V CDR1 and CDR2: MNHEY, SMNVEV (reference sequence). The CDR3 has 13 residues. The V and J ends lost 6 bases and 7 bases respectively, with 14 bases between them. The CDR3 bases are TGTGCCAGCAGGGAAATAGGGGGACATACGCAGTATTTT. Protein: CASREIGGHTQYF.

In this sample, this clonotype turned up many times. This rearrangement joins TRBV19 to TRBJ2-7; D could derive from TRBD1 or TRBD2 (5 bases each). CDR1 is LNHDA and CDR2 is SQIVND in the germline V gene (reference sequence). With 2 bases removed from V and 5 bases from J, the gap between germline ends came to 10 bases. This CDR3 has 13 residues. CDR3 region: CASSIRDGDEQYF. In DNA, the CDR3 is TGTGCCAGTAGTATAAGGGACGGGGACGAGCAGTACTTC.

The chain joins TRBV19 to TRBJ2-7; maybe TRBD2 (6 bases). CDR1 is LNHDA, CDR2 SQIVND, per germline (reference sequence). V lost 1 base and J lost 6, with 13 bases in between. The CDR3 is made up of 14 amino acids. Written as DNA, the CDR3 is TGTGCCAGTAGTATAGGTCGGGGGAGTTCCGAGCAGTACTTC. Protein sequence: CASSIGRGSSEQYF.

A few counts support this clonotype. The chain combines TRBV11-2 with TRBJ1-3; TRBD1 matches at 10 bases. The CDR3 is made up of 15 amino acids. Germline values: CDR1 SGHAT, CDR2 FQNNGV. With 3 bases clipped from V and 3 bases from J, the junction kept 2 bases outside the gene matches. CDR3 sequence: CASSLDRGYGNTIYF. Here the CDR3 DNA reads TGTGCCAGCAGCTTGGACAGGGGGTATGGAAACACCATATATTTT.

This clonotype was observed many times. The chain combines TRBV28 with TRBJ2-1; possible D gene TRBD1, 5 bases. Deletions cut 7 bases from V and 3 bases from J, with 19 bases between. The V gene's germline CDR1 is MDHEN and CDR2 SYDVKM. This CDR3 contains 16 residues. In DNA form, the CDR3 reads TGTGCCAGCACCGACCGGCAGGGCAACCTCTACAATGAGCAGTTCTTC. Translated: CASTDRQGNLYNEQFF.

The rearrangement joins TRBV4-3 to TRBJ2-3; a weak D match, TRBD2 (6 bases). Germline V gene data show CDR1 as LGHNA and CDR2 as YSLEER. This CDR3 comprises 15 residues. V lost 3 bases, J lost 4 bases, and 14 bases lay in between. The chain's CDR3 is CASSHTAGRADTQYF. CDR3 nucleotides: TGCGCCAGCAGCCACACAGCGGGTCGGGCAGATACGCAGTATTTT.

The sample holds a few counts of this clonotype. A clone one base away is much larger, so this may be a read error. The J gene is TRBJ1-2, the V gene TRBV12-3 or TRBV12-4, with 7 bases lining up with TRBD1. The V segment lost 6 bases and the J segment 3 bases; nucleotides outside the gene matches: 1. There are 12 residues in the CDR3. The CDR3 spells CASRGQDYGYTF. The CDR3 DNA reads TGTGCCAGCAGAGGACAGGACTATGGCTACACCTTC.

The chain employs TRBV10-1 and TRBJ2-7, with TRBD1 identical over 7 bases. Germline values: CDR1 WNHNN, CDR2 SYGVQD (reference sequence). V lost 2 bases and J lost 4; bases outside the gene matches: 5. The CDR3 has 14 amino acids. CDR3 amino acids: CASSEEQGVYEQYF. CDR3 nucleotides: TGCGCCAGCAGTGAGGAGCAGGGGGTTTACGAGCAGTACTTC.

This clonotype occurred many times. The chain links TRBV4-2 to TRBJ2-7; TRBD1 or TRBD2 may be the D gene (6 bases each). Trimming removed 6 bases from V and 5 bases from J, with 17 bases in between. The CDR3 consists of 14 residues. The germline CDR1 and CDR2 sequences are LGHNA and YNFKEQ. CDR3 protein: CASRLSPGEDEQYF. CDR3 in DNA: TGTGCCAGCAGGCTAAGTCCAGGGGAGGACGAGCAGTACTTC.

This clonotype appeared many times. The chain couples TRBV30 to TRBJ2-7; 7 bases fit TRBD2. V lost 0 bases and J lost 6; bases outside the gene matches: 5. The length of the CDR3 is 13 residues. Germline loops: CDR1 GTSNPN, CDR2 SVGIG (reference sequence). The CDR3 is CAWSVGGEAEQYF. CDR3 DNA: TGTGCCTGGAGTGTTGGGGGGGAGGCCGAGCAGTACTTC.

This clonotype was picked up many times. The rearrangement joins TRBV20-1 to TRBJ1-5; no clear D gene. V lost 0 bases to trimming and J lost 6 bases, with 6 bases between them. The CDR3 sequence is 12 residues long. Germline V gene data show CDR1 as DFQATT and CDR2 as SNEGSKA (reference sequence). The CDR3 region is CSARDGGQPQHF. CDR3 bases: TGCAGTGCTAGAGACGGAGGTCAGCCCCAGCATTTT.

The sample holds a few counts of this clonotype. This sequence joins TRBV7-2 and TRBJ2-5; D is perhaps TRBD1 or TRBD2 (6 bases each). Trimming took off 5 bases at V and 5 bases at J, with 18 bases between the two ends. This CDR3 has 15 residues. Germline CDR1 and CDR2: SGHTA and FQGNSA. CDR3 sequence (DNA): TGTGCCAGCAGCCCCCACAGGGACTTTCAGGAGACCCAGTACTTC. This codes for CASSPHRDFQETQYF.

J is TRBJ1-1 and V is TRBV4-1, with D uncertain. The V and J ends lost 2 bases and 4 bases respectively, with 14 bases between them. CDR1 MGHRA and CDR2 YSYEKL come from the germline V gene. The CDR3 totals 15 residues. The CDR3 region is CASSQPPGVGTEAFF. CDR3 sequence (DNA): TGCGCCAGCAGCCAACCTCCGGGAGTCGGCACTGAAGCTTTCTTT.

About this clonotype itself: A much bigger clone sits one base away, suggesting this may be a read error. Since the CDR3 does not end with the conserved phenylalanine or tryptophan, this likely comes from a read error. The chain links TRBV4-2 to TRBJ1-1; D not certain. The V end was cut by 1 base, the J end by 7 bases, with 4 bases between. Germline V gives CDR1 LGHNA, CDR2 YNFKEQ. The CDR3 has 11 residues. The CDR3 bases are TGTGCCAGCAGCCAAGTCGATGAAGCTTTCCTT. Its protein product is CASSQVDEAFL.

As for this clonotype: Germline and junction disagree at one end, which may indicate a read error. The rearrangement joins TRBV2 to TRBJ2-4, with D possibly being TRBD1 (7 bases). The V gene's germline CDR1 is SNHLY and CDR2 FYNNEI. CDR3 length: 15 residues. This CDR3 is CASSPFPDREDIQCF. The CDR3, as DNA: TGTGCCAGCAGCCCTTTTCCCGACAGGGAGGACATTCAGTGCTTC.

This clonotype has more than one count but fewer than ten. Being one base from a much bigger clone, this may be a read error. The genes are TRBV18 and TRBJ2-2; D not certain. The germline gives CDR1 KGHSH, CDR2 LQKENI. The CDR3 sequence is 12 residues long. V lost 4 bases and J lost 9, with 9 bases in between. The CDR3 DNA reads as TGTGCCAGCTCACGGGGAAGCCGGGAGCTGTTTTTT. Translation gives CASSRGSRELFF.

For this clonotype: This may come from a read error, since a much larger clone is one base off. Here the CDR3 reads CASSQNTGLETQYF. CDR3 bases: TGTGCCAGCAGTCAAAATACAGGGCTAGAGACCCAGTACTTC. The chain combines TRBV2 with TRBJ2-5, with D tentatively TRBD1 (6 bases). Germline V gene sequence: CDR1 SNHLY, CDR2 FYNNEI. This CDR3 comprises 14 residues. V was cut by 5 bases and J by 4 bases, with 14 bases left in between.

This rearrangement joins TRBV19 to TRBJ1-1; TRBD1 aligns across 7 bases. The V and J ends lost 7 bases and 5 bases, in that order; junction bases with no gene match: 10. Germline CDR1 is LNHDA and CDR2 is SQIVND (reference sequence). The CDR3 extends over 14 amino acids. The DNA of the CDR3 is TGTGCCAGTATCCAGGGGGGGGCGTATACTGAAGCTTTCTTT. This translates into CASIQGGAYTEAFF.

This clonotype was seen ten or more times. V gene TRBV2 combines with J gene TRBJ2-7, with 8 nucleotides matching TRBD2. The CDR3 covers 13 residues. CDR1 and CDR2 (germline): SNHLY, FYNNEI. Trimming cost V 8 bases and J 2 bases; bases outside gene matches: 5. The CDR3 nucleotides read TGTGCCAGCGAGCAAGCGGGGGCCTACGAGCAGTACTTC. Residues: CASEQAGAYEQYF.

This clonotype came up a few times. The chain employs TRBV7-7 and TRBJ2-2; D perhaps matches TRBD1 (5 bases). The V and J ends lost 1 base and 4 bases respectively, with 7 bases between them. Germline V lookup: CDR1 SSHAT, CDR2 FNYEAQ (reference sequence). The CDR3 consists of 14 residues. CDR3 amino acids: CASSLGTSTGELFF. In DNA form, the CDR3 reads TGTGCCAGCAGCTTAGGGACAAGCACCGGGGAGCTGTTTTTT.

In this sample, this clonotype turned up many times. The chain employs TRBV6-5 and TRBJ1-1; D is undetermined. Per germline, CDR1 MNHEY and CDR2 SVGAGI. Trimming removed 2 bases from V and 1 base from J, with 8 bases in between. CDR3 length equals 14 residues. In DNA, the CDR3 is TGTGCCAGCAGTTACGGCGTGGGGAACACTGAAGCTTTCTTT. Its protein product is CASSYGVGNTEAFF.

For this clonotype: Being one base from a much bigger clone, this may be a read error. The CDR3 region has the DNA TGTGCCAGCAGCGTAGAGGGGGCAGGGATCCGCACAGATACGCAGTATTTT. Its protein is CASSVEGAGIRTDTQYF. The V call is TRBV9, the J call TRBJ2-3, with 7 bases aligning to TRBD1. The V gene end was trimmed by 0 bases and the J gene end by 1 base; junction bases not matched to a gene: 8. The CDR3 totals 17 residues. Germline V CDR1 and CDR2: SGDLS, YYNGEE.

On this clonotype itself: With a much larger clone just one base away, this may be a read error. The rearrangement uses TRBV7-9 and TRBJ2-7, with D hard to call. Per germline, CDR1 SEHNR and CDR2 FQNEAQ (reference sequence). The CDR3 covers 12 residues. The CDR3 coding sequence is TGTGCCGGCAGCTCGTACAGCTACGAGCAGTACTTC. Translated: CAGSSYSYEQYF.

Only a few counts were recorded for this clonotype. CDR3 bases: TGTGCCTGGATTCGACTAGCGGGTTTCACAGATACGCAGTATTTT. Its protein is CAWIRLAGFTDTQYF. The J gene is TRBJ2-3, the V gene TRBV30, with 10 nucleotides matching TRBD2. Germline V lookup: CDR1 GTSNPN, CDR2 SVGIG (reference sequence). Trimming took 4 bases from V and 2 from J; bases not matched to a gene: 6. The CDR3 spans 15 residues.

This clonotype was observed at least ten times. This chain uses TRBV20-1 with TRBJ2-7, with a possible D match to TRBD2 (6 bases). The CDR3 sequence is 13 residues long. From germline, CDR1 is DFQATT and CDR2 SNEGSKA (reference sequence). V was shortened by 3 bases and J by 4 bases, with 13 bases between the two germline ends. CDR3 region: CSARSGRGYEQYF. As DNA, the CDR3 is TGCAGTGCTAGGTCCGGGAGAGGGTACGAGCAGTACTTC.

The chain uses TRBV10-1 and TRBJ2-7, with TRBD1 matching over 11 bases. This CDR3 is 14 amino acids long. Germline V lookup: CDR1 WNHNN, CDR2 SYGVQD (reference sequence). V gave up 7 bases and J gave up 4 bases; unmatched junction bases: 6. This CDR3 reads CASNKGQGEYEQYF. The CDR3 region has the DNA TGCGCCAGCAATAAGGGACAGGGGGAATACGAGCAGTACTTC.

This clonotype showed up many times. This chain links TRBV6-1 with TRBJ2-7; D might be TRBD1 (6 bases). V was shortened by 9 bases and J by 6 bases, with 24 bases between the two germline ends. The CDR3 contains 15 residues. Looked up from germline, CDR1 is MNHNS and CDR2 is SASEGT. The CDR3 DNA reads TGTGCCAGTCGGGCTACTACAGGGCTGAGTCGCGAGCAGTACTTC. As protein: CASRATTGLSREQYF.

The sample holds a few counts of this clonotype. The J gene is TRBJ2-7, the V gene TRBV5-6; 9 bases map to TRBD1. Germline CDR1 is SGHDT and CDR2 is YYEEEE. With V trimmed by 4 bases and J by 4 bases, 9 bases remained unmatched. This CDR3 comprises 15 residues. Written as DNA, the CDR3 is TGTGCCAGCAGCGGCGAAGGGACAGGGTGGTACGAGCAGTACTTC. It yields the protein CASSGEGTGWYEQYF.

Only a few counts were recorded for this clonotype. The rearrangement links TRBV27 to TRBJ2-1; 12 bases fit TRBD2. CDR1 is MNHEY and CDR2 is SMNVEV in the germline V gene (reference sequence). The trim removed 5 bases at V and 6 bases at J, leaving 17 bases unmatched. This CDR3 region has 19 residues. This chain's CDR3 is CASSPWTSGVPPATNEQFF. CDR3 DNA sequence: TGTGCCAGCAGTCCCTGGACTAGCGGGGTCCCTCCGGCGACCAATGAGCAGTTCTTC.

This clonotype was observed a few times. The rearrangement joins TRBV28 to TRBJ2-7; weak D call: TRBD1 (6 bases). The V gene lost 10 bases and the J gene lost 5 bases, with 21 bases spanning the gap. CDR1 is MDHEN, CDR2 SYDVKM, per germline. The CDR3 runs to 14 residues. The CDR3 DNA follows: TGTGCCACTGATTCGGACAGAGCCCACCACGAGCAGTACTTC. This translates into CATDSDRAHHEQYF.

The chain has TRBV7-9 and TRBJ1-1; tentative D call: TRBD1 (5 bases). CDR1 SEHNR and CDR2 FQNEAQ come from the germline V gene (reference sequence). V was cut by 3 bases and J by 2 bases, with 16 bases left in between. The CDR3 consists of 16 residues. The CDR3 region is CASSFPGQGLNTEAFF. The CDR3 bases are TGTGCCAGCAGCTTCCCCGGGCAGGGACTTAACACTGAAGCTTTCTTT.